This entry lists 25 T cell receptor beta chains sequenced from one sample in a study of blood T cell repertoires in COVID-19. Profiled with immunoSEQ multiplex PCR; TCRdb holds only in-frame clones, not every one. Among about 260,000 clones, roughly 84% were seen once, and the ten largest hold under 5%. Sequences were obtained from peripheral blood. These receptor sequences come from a man between 60 and 75 years old with acute or convalescent COVID-19.

This clone occurred once. The V call is TRBV18, the J call TRBJ1-3; D gene ambiguous. Germline V gene data show CDR1 as KGHSH and CDR2 as LQKENI. The CDR3 loop spans 15 amino acids. Trimming removed 2 bases at V and 2 bases at J, with 10 bases between. The CDR3 region has the DNA TGTGCCAGCTCACCAACACGAACCGCTGGAAACACCATATATTTT. Its protein is CASSPTRTAGNTIYF.

This rearrangement joins TRBV28 to TRBJ1-2; D is uncertain. Germline assignment: CDR1 MDHEN and CDR2 SYDVKM. This CDR3 is 13 amino acids long. Trimming removed 11 bases at V and 0 bases at J, with 13 bases between. DNA of the CDR3: TGTGCCTGCTACGGCGGCGCTAACTATGGCTACACCTTC. Encoded protein: CACYGGANYGYTF.

The rearrangement uses TRBV6-5 and TRBJ2-5; TRBD2 matches 9 bases. CDR3 length equals 16 residues. V gave up 2 bases and J gave up 4 bases; unmatched junction bases: 8. Germline CDR1 MNHEY, CDR2 SVGAGI. CDR3 DNA sequence: TGTGCCAGCAGTTACGGGCCAGCGGGGGGAGTAGAGACCCAGTACTTC. It specifies CASSYGPAGGVETQYF.

For this clone: One junction end disagrees with the germline gene, perhaps due to a read error. The chain carries TRBV5-1 and TRBJ1-1; 10 bases are shared with TRBD1. Germline V CDR1 and CDR2: SGHRS, YFSETQ. The CDR3 contains 13 residues. The CDR3 protein is CASSINSGTGVWF. The CDR3 DNA follows: TGCGCCAGCAGCATCAACAGTGGGACAGGGGTGTGGTTT.

This chain links TRBV29-1 with TRBJ2-3; D might be TRBD2 (6 bases). V lost 0 bases and J 4 bases, leaving 11 bases between the germline ends. The CDR3 loop spans 14 amino acids. CDR1 is SQVTM and CDR2 is ANQGSEA in the germline V gene. The CDR3 spells CSVEDRREADTQYF. CDR3 nucleotides: TGCAGCGTTGAAGATAGGAGGGAGGCAGATACGCAGTATTTT.

The V gene is TRBV5-6, the J gene TRBJ1-4; TRBD1 is a possible D gene (6 bases). The CDR3 runs to 15 residues. Trimming took 7 bases from V and 2 from J, leaving 15 bases between them. Looked up from germline, CDR1 is SGHDT and CDR2 is YYEEEE. CDR3 sequence reads: CASGEQGVTNEKLFF. The CDR3 bases are TGTGCCAGCGGGGAACAGGGAGTGACTAATGAAAAACTGTTTTTT.

The sample holds a few counts of this clone. This sequence joins TRBV7-2 and TRBJ1-2; 8 nucleotides agree with TRBD1. This CDR3 spans 16 amino acids. Germline values: CDR1 SGHTA, CDR2 FQGNSA. Trimming took 5 bases from V and 0 from J; bases not matched to a gene: 8. The CDR3 here is CASSDRGSPTNYGYTF. CDR3 nucleotide sequence: TGTGCCAGCAGCGACAGGGGTTCCCCTACTAACTATGGCTACACCTTC.

This chain connects TRBV9 to TRBJ2-1; 14 bases agree with TRBD2. The V segment lost 4 bases and the J segment 8 bases; nucleotides outside the gene matches: 11. Germline assignment: CDR1 SGDLS and CDR2 YYNGEE. This CDR3 region has 17 residues. The CDR3 coding sequence is TGTGCCAGCAGCTCCCGACTAGCGGGAGGGGGTGAGGATGAGCAGTTCTTC. As protein: CASSSRLAGGGEDEQFF.

The gene calls are TRBV29-1 and TRBJ2-1, with TRBD2 identical over 9 bases. V was clipped by 7 bases and J by 3 bases; unmatched bases: 13. CDR3 length: 16 amino acids. Germline CDR1 and CDR2: SQVTM and ANQGSEA. CDR3 loop: CSALVREGHIYNEQFF. Here the CDR3 DNA reads TGCAGCGCACTGGTGCGGGAGGGCCATATCTACAATGAGCAGTTCTTC.

The rearrangement links TRBV7-9 to TRBJ2-1, with 7 bases lining up with TRBD1. Germline V gene data show CDR1 as SEHNR and CDR2 as FQNEAQ (reference sequence). This CDR3 comprises 15 residues. Trimming cost V 1 base and J 2 bases; bases outside gene matches: 2. The CDR3, as DNA: TGTGCCAGCAGCTTAGGGACAGGTACCTACAATGAGCAGTTCTTC. Protein sequence: CASSLGTGTYNEQFF.

The V and J genes are TRBV3-1 (or the pseudogene TRBV3-2) and TRBJ2-3, with 10 bases matching TRBD2. The CDR3 runs 14 residues. The J segment lost 3 bases and the V segment lost 4 bases, leaving 1 base of the junction unmatched. CDR1 LGHDT and CDR2 YNNKEL come from the germline V gene (reference sequence). The CDR3 is CASSLAGGTDTQYF. The CDR3 bases are TGTGCCAGCAGCCTAGCGGGAGGAACAGATACGCAGTATTTT.

The chain carries TRBV5-1 and TRBJ2-2, with D maybe TRBD1 (6 bases). V lost 1 base and J 4 bases, leaving 8 bases between the germline ends. There are 14 residues in the CDR3. CDR1 and CDR2 (germline): SGHRS, YFSETQ. DNA of the CDR3: TGCGCCAGCAGCTTGACAGGGAGCACCGGGGAGCTGTTTTTT. Translation gives CASSLTGSTGELFF.

This clone was found once. This rearrangement joins TRBV9 to TRBJ2-5, with 10 nucleotides matching TRBD2. CDR1 is SGDLS, CDR2 YYNGEE, per germline. The CDR3 is 16 amino acids. The V gene end was trimmed by 0 bases and the J gene end by 5 bases; junction bases not matched to a gene: 7. The CDR3 is CASSVGGTSVWETQYF. As DNA, the CDR3 is TGTGCCAGCAGCGTAGGTGGGACTAGCGTGTGGGAGACCCAGTACTTC.

The genes are TRBV7-9 and TRBJ1-4; D possibly corresponds to TRBD1 (5 bases). V lost 4 bases, J lost 8 bases, and 14 bases lay in between. The germline CDR1 and CDR2 sequences are SEHNR and FQNEAQ (reference sequence). The CDR3 is made up of 14 amino acids. The CDR3 spells CASSSPGGDEKLFF. The CDR3 DNA reads as TGTGCCAGCAGCTCCCCGGGGGGTGACGAAAAACTGTTTTTT. Variable domain in full (rest from reference TRBV7-9 and TRBJ1-4): DTGVSQNPRHKITKRGQNVTFRCDPISEHNRLYWYRQTLGQGPEFLTYFQNEAQLEKSRLLSDRFSAERPKGSFSTLEIQRTEQGDSAMYLCASSSPGGDEKLFFGSGTQLSVL.

The chain has TRBV7-2 and TRBJ1-2, with D hard to call. Per germline, CDR1 SGHTA and CDR2 FQGNSA. The CDR3 has 14 amino acids. Trimming pared 4 bases from V and 4 bases from J, leaving 13 bases between. CDR3 nucleotides: TGTGCCAGCAGCTCTTACAGATTATCCTATGGCTACACCTTC. Translation: CASSSYRLSYGYTF.

The rearrangement joins TRBV6-4 to TRBJ2-1, with TRBD2 matching 7 bases. The CDR3 extends over 15 amino acids. The trim removed 2 bases at V and 5 bases at J, leaving 6 bases unmatched. The V gene's germline CDR1 is MRHNA and CDR2 SNTAGT. The CDR3 reads CASSDGSSGHNEQFF. CDR3 in DNA: TGTGCCAGCAGTGACGGTAGTAGCGGGCACAATGAGCAGTTCTTC.

The rearrangement links TRBV5-6 to TRBJ2-3, with 8 bases identical to TRBD2. Germline CDR1 reads SGHDT; CDR2 reads YYEEEE. With V trimmed by 3 bases and J by 0 bases, 12 bases remained unmatched. This CDR3 has 18 amino acids. CDR3 nucleotides: TGTGCCAGCAGCTGGGAAGAATCCGGGACTAGGAGCACAGATACGCAGTATTTT. This codes for CASSWEESGTRSTDTQYF. Complete variable domain (other parts from reference TRBV5-6 and TRBJ2-3): DAGVTQSPTHLIKTRGQQVTLRCSPKSGHDTVSWYQQALGQGPQFIFQYYEEEERQRGNFPDRFSGHQFPNYSSELNVNALLLGDSALYLCASSWEESGTRSTDTQYFGPGTRLTVL.

The V call is TRBV11-3, the J call TRBJ2-7; possible D gene TRBD1, 6 bases. The CDR3 spans 15 residues. V lost 4 bases and J 5 bases, leaving 18 bases between the germline ends. From germline, CDR1 is SGHNT and CDR2 YENEEA. In DNA, the CDR3 is TGTGCCAGCAGCTCCCGGACAGCCCCGGGCAACGAGCAGTACTTC. Protein sequence: CASSSRTAPGNEQYF.

The chain employs TRBV7-9 and TRBJ1-2; 10 bases match TRBD1. The CDR3 is 14 residues long. Trimming at V came to 5 bases and at J to 8 bases, leaving 8 bases not matched to a gene. From germline, CDR1 is SEHNR and CDR2 FQNEAQ (reference sequence). Written as DNA, the CDR3 is TGTGCCAGCAGCCGGACGACAGGGGGCGGAGGCTACACCTTC. Residues: CASSRTTGGGGYTF.

The chain is built from TRBV9 and TRBJ2-7, with D tentatively TRBD1 (6 bases). V was trimmed by 1 base and J by 2 bases, leaving 13 bases between them. CDR1 and CDR2 (germline): SGDLS, YYNGEE. CDR3 size: 15 residues. The CDR3 DNA reads as TGTGCCAGCAGCGTAACACCGGACAGAACCTACGAGCAGTACTTC. This translates into CASSVTPDRTYEQYF.

This clone has only one observation. The gene calls are TRBV7-3 and TRBJ2-3; tentative D call: TRBD2 (6 bases). The CDR3 loop spans 18 amino acids. Trimming removed 2 bases at V and 0 bases at J, with 18 bases between. Germline CDR1 reads SGHTA; CDR2 reads FQGTGA. CDR3 in DNA: TGTGCCAGCAGCTTATATTCCGGGGGACTTACTAGCACAGATACGCAGTATTTT. Its translation is CASSLYSGGLTSTDTQYF.

The chain couples TRBV27 to TRBJ1-6; 7 bases match TRBD1. V dropped 5 bases and J dropped 9; count of bases not matched to a gene: 7. Germline values: CDR1 MNHEY, CDR2 SMNVEV (reference sequence). This CDR3 contains 14 residues. The CDR3, as DNA: TGTGCCAGCAGTCCCCGGCAGGGGGTTTCACCCCTCCACTTT. It codes for CASSPRQGVSPLHF.

CDR3 coding DNA: TGTGCCAGTACTGGGCCCCCCCGCAATGAGCAGTTCTTC. This encodes CASTGPPRNEQFF. The chain couples TRBV19 to TRBJ2-1; the D is unclear. This CDR3 is built from 13 residues. CDR1 is LNHDA and CDR2 is SQIVND in the germline V gene (reference sequence). V lost 7 bases and J 6 bases, leaving 13 bases between the germline ends.

The J gene is TRBJ2-5, the V gene TRBV19; D is possibly TRBD2 (7 bases). The CDR3 has 13 amino acids. CDR1 and CDR2 from the germline V gene are LNHDA and SQIVND (reference sequence). The V gene lost 7 bases and the J gene lost 4 bases, with 13 bases spanning the gap. CDR3 in amino acids: CASTGQRGETQYF. CDR3 bases: TGTGCCAGTACCGGACAGCGGGGAGAGACCCAGTACTTC.

V and J are TRBV12-3 or TRBV12-4 and TRBJ2-1, with 9 bases that match TRBD2. The CDR3 consists of 12 residues. V trimming: 11 bases; J trimming: 9 bases; junction bases outside the gene matches: 8. In nucleotides, the CDR3 is TGTGCCGACCTTGGCGGGGGGGCTGAGCAGTTCTTC. This sequence encodes CADLGGGAEQFF.